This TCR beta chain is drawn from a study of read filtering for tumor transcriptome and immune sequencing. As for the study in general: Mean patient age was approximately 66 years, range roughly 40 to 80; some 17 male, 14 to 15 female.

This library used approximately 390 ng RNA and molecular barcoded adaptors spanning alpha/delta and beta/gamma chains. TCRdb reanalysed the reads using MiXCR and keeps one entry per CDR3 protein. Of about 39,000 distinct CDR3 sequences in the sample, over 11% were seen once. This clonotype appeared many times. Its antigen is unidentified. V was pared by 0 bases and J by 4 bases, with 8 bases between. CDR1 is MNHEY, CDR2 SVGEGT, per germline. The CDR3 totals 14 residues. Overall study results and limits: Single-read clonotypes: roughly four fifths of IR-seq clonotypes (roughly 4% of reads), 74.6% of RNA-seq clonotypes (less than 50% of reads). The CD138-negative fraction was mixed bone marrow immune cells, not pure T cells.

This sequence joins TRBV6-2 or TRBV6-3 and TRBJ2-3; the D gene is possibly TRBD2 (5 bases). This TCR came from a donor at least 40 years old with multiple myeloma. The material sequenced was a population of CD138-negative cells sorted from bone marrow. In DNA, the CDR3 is TGTGCCAGCAGTTACTCGTTGGGAGCAGATACGCAGTATTTT. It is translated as CASSYSLGADTQYF.